The 6 T cell receptor beta chains below all came from one sample that was sequenced in a study of T cells of healthy individuals. TCRdb processed the 5' RACE reads anew with MiXCR; each CDR3 protein has one entry. In the table there are tens of thousands of distinct CDR3 sequences, 15% to 20% of which are singletons. Receptor source: a human donor in good health.

This chain links TRBV13 with TRBJ2-3, with unresolved D. Germline V gene lookup returns CDR1 PRHDT and CDR2 FYEKMQ (reference sequence). The length of the CDR3 is 13 residues. Trimming took off 2 bases at V and 3 bases at J, with 6 bases between the two ends. This chain's CDR3 is CASSLRVTDTQYF. CDR3 in DNA: TGTGCCAGCAGCTTACGGGTGACAGATACGCAGTATTTT.

Only a few counts were recorded for this clonotype. CDR3 protein: CATLLEDSSYEQYF. The DNA of the CDR3 is TGTGCCACCCTTCTGGAGGATTCCTCCTACGAGCAGTACTTC. The chain has TRBV10-3 and TRBJ2-7, with a tentative D call TRBD2 (5 bases). CDR1 and CDR2 (germline): ENHRY, SYGVKD. V was clipped by 10 bases and J by 0 bases, with 16 bases between them. The CDR3 extends over 14 amino acids.

The sample holds many counts of this clonotype. This chain links TRBV7-2 with TRBJ1-1; unclear D gene. Germline V gene data show CDR1 as SGHTA and CDR2 as FQGNSA. With 5 bases removed from V and 5 bases from J, the gap between germline ends came to 12 bases. The CDR3 is 13 residues long. CDR3 coding DNA: TGTGCCAGCAGCGTCAAAAGCAGGACTGAAGCTTTCTTT. This codes for CASSVKSRTEAFF.

The chain is built from TRBV6-1 and TRBJ1-6, with D hard to call. The CDR3 is made up of 13 amino acids. Deletions cut 2 bases from V and 5 bases from J, with 4 bases between. The germline V gene has CDR1 MNHNS and CDR2 SASEGT. The CDR3 loop is CASSENHNSPLHF. The CDR3 region has the DNA TGTGCCAGCAGTGAAAACCATAATTCACCCCTCCACTTT.

This clonotype was seen at least ten times. This chain uses TRBV30 with TRBJ2-7, with 8 nucleotides matching TRBD1. The ends lost 1 base at V and 6 bases at J; junction bases unmatched: 2. Germline CDR1 GTSNPN, CDR2 SVGIG (reference sequence). The CDR3 contains 12 residues. This chain's CDR3 is CAWSGTGTEQYF. CDR3 coding DNA: TGTGCCTGGAGTGGGACAGGGACCGAGCAGTACTTC.

This clonotype was recorded many times. V usage is TRBV29-1 and J usage is TRBJ2-3, with TRBD1 matching over 7 bases. Germline CDR1 reads SQVTM; CDR2 reads ANQGSEA. With 8 bases clipped from V and 4 bases from J, the junction kept 12 bases outside the gene matches. The CDR3 length is 14 residues. CDR3: CSFAGQAVSDTQYF. The CDR3 region has the DNA TGCAGCTTCGCAGGACAGGCGGTATCAGATACGCAGTATTTT.